This entry lists 25 T cell receptor beta chains sequenced from one sample in a study of PD-1 blockade in classical Hodgkin lymphoma. Measured with immunoSEQ multiplex PCR; TCRdb has only the in-frame clones, and not every one. Of fewer than 100,000 clones listed, around nine tenths are singletons. With no exception, relapse followed autologous stem cell transplantation in all patients, and brentuximab vedotin exposure varied. The sequencing here drew on peripheral blood mononuclear cells (PBMCs), taken at baseline. These receptors originate from a human donor with classical Hodgkin lymphoma.

The rearrangement joins TRBV4-3 to TRBJ2-3; 7 bases map to TRBD2. The CDR3 loop spans 21 amino acids. Germline V gene sequence: CDR1 LGHNA, CDR2 YSLEER. V shed 0 bases, J shed 1 base, and the junction held 19 bases outside the gene matches. The CDR3 nucleotides are TGCGCCAGCAGCCAAGATTTGCCGGTTGTGCGGCGGGAGATGGGCACAGATACGCAGTATTTT. Translated, it gives CASSQDLPVVRREMGTDTQYF.

The rearrangement links TRBV5-8 to TRBJ1-5; D is uncertain. CDR1 SGHTS and CDR2 YDEGEE come from the germline V gene. This CDR3 has 15 residues. V was shortened by 3 bases and J by 0 bases, with 10 bases between the two germline ends. The CDR3 sequence is CASSSRVDSNQPQHF. CDR3 sequence (DNA): TGTGCCAGCAGCTCGAGAGTAGATAGCAATCAGCCCCAGCATTTT. Full variable domain (missing parts from reference TRBV5-8 and TRBJ1-5): EAGVTQSPTHLIKTRGQQATLRCSPISGHTSVYWYQQALGLGLQFLLWYDEGEERNRGNFPPRFSGRQFPNYSSELNVNALELEDSALYLCASSSRVDSNQPQHFGDGTRLSIL.

The chain has TRBV9 and TRBJ2-5; no reliable D call. Germline lookup yields CDR1 SGDLS and CDR2 YYNGEE. Trimming pared 3 bases from V and 5 bases from J, leaving 17 bases between. This CDR3 spans 15 amino acids. CDR3 protein: CASSATPGSGETQYF. The CDR3 DNA follows: TGTGCCAGCAGCGCAACCCCAGGATCGGGCGAGACCCAGTACTTC.

This clone was recorded a few times. V is TRBV2 and J is TRBJ2-1; no firm D call. The length of the CDR3 is 11 residues. Germline CDR1 reads SNHLY; CDR2 reads FYNNEI. The V gene lost 5 bases and the J gene lost 5 bases, with 4 bases spanning the gap. The CDR3 DNA is TGTGCCAGCAGTAGAGACAATGAGCAGTTCTTC. Translation: CASSRDNEQFF.

CDR3 sequence (DNA): TGTGCCAGCACCCCCGGGCTGTTGGGGTCCTACGAGCAGTACTTC. Translation gives CASTPGLLGSYEQYF. The V and J genes are TRBV6-1 and TRBJ2-7; D gene unclear. Trimming pared 7 bases from V and 1 base from J, leaving 17 bases between. The CDR3 has 15 residues. Germline assignment: CDR1 MNHNS and CDR2 SASEGT.

The CDR3 here is CSAIGDRGPPNYGYTF. CDR3 bases: TGCAGCGCGATAGGGGACAGGGGACCACCTAACTATGGCTACACCTTC. This chain joins TRBV29-1 and TRBJ1-2; TRBD1 matches at 10 bases. This CDR3 spans 16 amino acids. Germline V gene lookup returns CDR1 SQVTM and CDR2 ANQGSEA. V dropped 7 bases and J dropped 0; count of bases not matched to a gene: 11.

The chain is built from TRBV7-6 and TRBJ2-1; a possible D gene is TRBD2 (5 bases). The CDR3 has 16 amino acids. V was cut by 3 bases and J by 0 bases, with 12 bases left in between. Germline V gene data show CDR1 as SGHVS and CDR2 as FNYEAQ. CDR3 sequence reads: CASSLMSGDSYNEQFF. The CDR3 DNA reads as TGTGCCAGCAGCTTGATGAGCGGAGACTCCTACAATGAGCAGTTCTTC. The whole variable domain, filled in from reference TRBV7-6 and TRBJ2-1, reads GAGVSQSPRYKVTKRGQDVALRCDPISGHVSLYWYRQALGQGPEFLTYFNYEAQQDKSGLPNDRFSAERPEGSISTLTIQRTEQRDSAMYRCASSLMSGDSYNEQFFGPGTRLTVL.

The V call is TRBV7-9, the J call TRBJ2-7; D is possibly TRBD1 (8 bases). From germline, CDR1 is SEHNR and CDR2 FQNEAQ (reference sequence). This CDR3 has 16 residues. Trimming left V 4 bases short and J 7 bases short, with 23 bases between. The CDR3 sequence is CASSSRQDREGWEQYF. The CDR3 DNA is TGTGCCAGCAGCTCTCGGCAGGACAGGGAGGGTTGGGAGCAGTACTTC.

The chain is built from TRBV5-6 and TRBJ1-3, with D hard to call. This CDR3 region has 16 residues. With 1 base removed from V and 0 bases from J, the gap between germline ends came to 11 bases. Germline V gives CDR1 SGHDT, CDR2 YYEEEE. In DNA form, the CDR3 reads TGTGCCAGCAGCTTGCCCAGACCTGGCTCTGGAAACACCATATATTTT. Protein: CASSLPRPGSGNTIYF.

This CDR3 is CASNGQNEQYF. The DNA of the CDR3 is TGTGCCAGCAATGGGCAGAACGAGCAGTACTTC. The rearrangement uses TRBV28 and TRBJ2-7; the D is unclear. V shed 7 bases and J shed 5 bases, with 9 bases lying between them. This CDR3 comprises 11 residues. CDR1 is MDHEN, CDR2 SYDVKM, per germline.

The chain joins TRBV5-1 to TRBJ2-5; no definite D call. The CDR3 loop spans 18 amino acids. Trimming left V 2 bases short and J 2 bases short, with 22 bases between. CDR1 SGHRS and CDR2 YFSETQ come from the germline V gene. The CDR3 loop is CASSLAFSSTSRQETQYF. For the CDR3, the DNA is TGCGCCAGCAGCTTAGCGTTCAGTAGTACTTCGCGGCAAGAGACCCAGTACTTC.

V usage is TRBV11-3 and J usage is TRBJ2-5; D unresolved. Germline V gene sequence: CDR1 SGHNT, CDR2 YENEEA. Trimming removed 3 bases at V and 0 bases at J, with 5 bases between. The CDR3 totals 13 residues. CDR3 bases: TGTGCCAGCAGCTTTGGACACCAAGAGACCCAGTACTTC. It translates to CASSFGHQETQYF.

This chain connects TRBV5-1 to TRBJ2-1; 10 nucleotides agree with TRBD2. V was pared by 4 bases and J by 4 bases, with 5 bases of the junction left unmatched. Germline-derived CDR1 and CDR2 are SGHRS and YFSETQ. The CDR3 has 15 amino acids. In DNA, the CDR3 is TGCGCCAGCAGCGGAGCGGGAGGGGGGTACAATGAGCAGTTCTTC. It is translated as CASSGAGGGYNEQFF. Combining the CDR3 with reference TRBV5-1 and TRBJ2-1 gives the whole variable domain KAGVTQTPRYLIKTRGQQVTLSCSPISGHRSVSWYQQTPGQGLQFLFEYFSETQRNKGNFPGRFSGRQFSNSRSEMNVSTLELGDSALYLCASSGAGGGYNEQFFGPGTRLTVL.

The chain links TRBV29-1 to TRBJ1-2; D gene uncertain. CDR3 length: 13 residues. Per germline, CDR1 SQVTM and CDR2 ANQGSEA. V lost 5 bases and J lost 0, with 10 bases in between. As DNA, the CDR3 is TGCAGCGTTATGGACGTATCTAACTATGGCTACACCTTC. Protein: CSVMDVSNYGYTF.

The chain couples TRBV19 to TRBJ1-1; D call uncertain. The CDR3 consists of 12 residues. Germline V gene lookup returns CDR1 LNHDA and CDR2 SQIVND (reference sequence). With 3 bases removed from V and 1 base from J, the gap between germline ends came to 3 bases. CDR3 loop: CASSIRNTEAFF. In DNA, the CDR3 is TGTGCCAGTAGTATTAGGAACACTGAAGCTTTCTTT.

The chain employs TRBV2 and TRBJ1-2; D remains unclear. The CDR3 is made up of 13 amino acids. Germline V CDR1 and CDR2: SNHLY, FYNNEI. Trimming left V 3 bases short and J 2 bases short, with 7 bases between. The CDR3 bases are TGTGCCAGCAGTGAGGGCGGGAACTATGGCTACACCTTC. Its translation: CASSEGGNYGYTF. Looking up the rest from reference TRBV2 and TRBJ1-2 gives the full variable domain: EPEVTQTPSHQVTQMGQEVILRCVPISNHLYFYWYRQILGQKVEFLVSFYNNEISEKSEIFDDQFSVERPDGSNFTLKIRSTKLEDSAMYFCASSEGGNYGYTFGSGTRLTVV.

The chain links TRBV30 to TRBJ1-5; D might be TRBD1 (5 bases). The V end lost 2 bases, the J end lost 3 bases, and 26 bases lay between the germline ends. Per the germline V gene, CDR1 is GTSNPN and CDR2 is SVGIG (reference sequence). The CDR3 totals 19 residues. The CDR3 sequence is CAWSWGTGVLQAYNQPQHF. The CDR3 region has the DNA TGTGCCTGGAGTTGGGGGACCGGAGTTCTTCAGGCTTACAATCAGCCCCAGCATTTT.

J is TRBJ1-2 and V is TRBV7-2; 8 bases agree with TRBD1. Germline V gene lookup returns CDR1 SGHTA and CDR2 FQGNSA. The length of the CDR3 is 13 residues. With 6 bases clipped from V and 8 bases from J, the junction kept 8 bases outside the gene matches. This CDR3 is CASSSSGGDGYTF. In DNA form, the CDR3 reads TGTGCCAGCAGTTCATCAGGGGGCGACGGCTACACCTTC.

The V call is TRBV14, the J call TRBJ2-7; tentative D call: TRBD2 (5 bases). Trimming left V 2 bases short and J 3 bases short, with 11 bases between. The CDR3 sequence is 14 residues long. CDR1 is SGHDN, CDR2 FVKESK, per germline. The CDR3 loop reads CASSQLMGVYEQYF. CDR3 bases: TGTGCCAGCAGCCAATTGATGGGAGTCTACGAGCAGTACTTC.

The CDR3 region is CASRPRGQANTEAFF. The CDR3 coding sequence is TGTGCCAGCCGACCGAGGGGGCAGGCGAACACTGAAGCTTTCTTT. The genes are TRBV27 and TRBJ1-1; TRBD1 matches at 7 bases. The length of the CDR3 is 15 residues. The J segment lost 1 base and the V segment lost 8 bases, leaving 10 bases of the junction unmatched. The germline CDR1 and CDR2 sequences are MNHEY and SMNVEV (reference sequence).

The gene calls are TRBV29-1 and TRBJ1-2; 8 nucleotides align to TRBD1. Germline V gene lookup returns CDR1 SQVTM and CDR2 ANQGSEA. With 5 bases clipped from V and 6 bases from J, the junction kept 5 bases outside the gene matches. The CDR3 is 12 residues long. CDR3 sequence: CSVLDRADGYTF. Written as DNA, the CDR3 is TGCAGCGTTCTGGACAGGGCTGATGGCTACACCTTC.

This clone was found a few times. The chain combines TRBV10-1 with TRBJ1-2, with D hard to call. V lost 2 bases to trimming and J lost 3 bases, with 7 bases between them. CDR3 length equals 13 residues. Looked up from germline, CDR1 is WNHNN and CDR2 is SYGVQD (reference sequence). The CDR3: CASSEQRDYGYTF. The CDR3 coding sequence is TGCGCCAGCAGTGAGCAGCGTGACTATGGCTACACCTTC.

The chain recombines TRBV28 with TRBJ2-7, with 11 positions matching TRBD2. With V trimmed by 3 bases and J by 1 base, 14 bases remained unmatched. This CDR3 spans 19 amino acids. Germline V gives CDR1 MDHEN, CDR2 SYDVKM. The DNA of the CDR3 is TGTGCCAGCAGTTTTACACTAGATAGCGGGAGGGCCAGATCCTACGAGCAGTACTTC. As protein: CASSFTLDSGRARSYEQYF. The full variable domain, completed using reference TRBV28 and TRBJ2-7, is DVKVTQSSRYLVKRTGEKVFLECVQDMDHENMFWYRQDPGLGLRLIYFSYDVKMKEKGDIPEGYSVSREKKERFSLILESASTNQTSMYLCASSFTLDSGRARSYEQYFGPGTRLTVT.

The chain recombines TRBV7-9 with TRBJ2-7; no firm D call. CDR3 size: 14 residues. V was pared by 5 bases and J by 3 bases, with 14 bases between. Germline CDR1 reads SEHNR; CDR2 reads FQNEAQ (reference sequence). Written as DNA, the CDR3 is TGTGCCAGCAGCGTTACGGGTCAATTCTACGAGCAGTACTTC. Amino acid sequence: CASSVTGQFYEQYF.

The chain employs TRBV28 and TRBJ1-5; TRBD1 is a possible D gene (5 bases). Germline V gene sequence: CDR1 MDHEN, CDR2 SYDVKM. The CDR3 contains 14 residues. V was pared by 3 bases and J by 5 bases, with 11 bases between. The CDR3 sequence: CASSFRGVHQPQHF. The CDR3 DNA reads TGTGCCAGCAGTTTTAGAGGGGTCCATCAGCCCCAGCATTTT.